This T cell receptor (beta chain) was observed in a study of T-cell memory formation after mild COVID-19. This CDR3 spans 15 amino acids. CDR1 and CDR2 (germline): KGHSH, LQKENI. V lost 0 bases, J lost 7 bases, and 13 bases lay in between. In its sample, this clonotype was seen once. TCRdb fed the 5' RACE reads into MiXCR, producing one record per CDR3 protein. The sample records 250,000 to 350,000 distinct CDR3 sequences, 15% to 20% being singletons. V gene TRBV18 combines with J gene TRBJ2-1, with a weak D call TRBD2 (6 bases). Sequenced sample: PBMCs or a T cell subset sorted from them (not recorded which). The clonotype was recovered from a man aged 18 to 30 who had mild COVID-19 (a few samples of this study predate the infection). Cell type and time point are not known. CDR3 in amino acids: CASSPPLLAPNEQFF. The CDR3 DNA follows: TGTGCCAGCTCACCACCGTTACTAGCTCCTAATGAGCAGTTCTTC.